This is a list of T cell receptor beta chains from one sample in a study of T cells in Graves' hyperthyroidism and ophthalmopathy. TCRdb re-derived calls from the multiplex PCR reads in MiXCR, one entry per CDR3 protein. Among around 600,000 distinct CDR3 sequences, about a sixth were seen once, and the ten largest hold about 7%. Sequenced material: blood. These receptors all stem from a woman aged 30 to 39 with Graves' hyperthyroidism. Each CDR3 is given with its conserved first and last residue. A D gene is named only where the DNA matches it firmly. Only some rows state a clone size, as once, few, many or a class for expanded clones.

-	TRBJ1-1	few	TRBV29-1	TGCAGCGTTAACTCAGGACACGAGAACACTGAAGCTTTCTTT	CSVNSGHENTEAFF
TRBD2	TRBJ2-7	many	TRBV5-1	TGCGCCAGCAGCTGTCCACTAGCGACTCAAGGACCCTACGAGCAGTACTTC	CASSCPLATQGPYEQYF
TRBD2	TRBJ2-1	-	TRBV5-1	TGCGCCAGCAGCCAATCTAGCGGGGCTTTTAATGAGCAGTTCTTC	CASSQSSGAFNEQFF
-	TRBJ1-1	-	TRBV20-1	TGCAGTGCTAGAGATGGGGGGGGGGAAGGCACTGAAGCTTTCTTT	CSARDGGGEGTEAFF
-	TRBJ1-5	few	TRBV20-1	TGCAGTGCTAGAGATGGGTGGTACAGCAATCAGCCCCAGCATTTT	CSARDGWYSNQPQHF
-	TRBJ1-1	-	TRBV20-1	TGCAGTGCTAGAGATCCGGCAGGGCCGAACACTGAAGCTTTCTTT	CSARDPAGPNTEAFF
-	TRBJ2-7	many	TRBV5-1	TGCGCCAGCAGTCCCCTGGATGGACACGAGCAGTACTTC	CASSPLDGHEQYF
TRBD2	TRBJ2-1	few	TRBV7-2	TGTGCCAGCAGCATAGAGAGACTAGCGGGTTACAATGAGCAGTTCTTC	CASSIERLAGYNEQFF
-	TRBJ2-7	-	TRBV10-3	TGTGCCGTTGGAGGACGGACCTACGAGCAGTACTTC	CAVGGRTYEQYF
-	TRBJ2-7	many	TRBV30	TGTGCCTGGAGTGTAGCTTCAGCGGATGAGCAGTACTTC	CAWSVASADEQYF
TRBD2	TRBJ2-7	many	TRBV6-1	TGTGCCAGCAGTGTAGCGGGAGAGGCCTACGAGCAGTACTTC	CASSVAGEAYEQYF
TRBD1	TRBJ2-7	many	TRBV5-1	TGTGCCAGCAGTCTAAGACAGGGGTACGAGCAGTACTTC	CASSLRQGYEQYF
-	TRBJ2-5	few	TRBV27	TGTGCCAGCAGTTTAGGGGGAACGGAGACCCAGTACTTC	CASSLGGTETQYF
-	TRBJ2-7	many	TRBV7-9	TGTGCCAGCAGCTTTTCGGCTACGTTCGTCGAGCAGTACTTC	CASSFSATFVEQYF
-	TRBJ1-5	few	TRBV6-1	TGTGCCAGCAGTTCCGTCACCGGTCCTCGCTCGTCCCAGCATTTT	CASSSVTGPRSSQHF
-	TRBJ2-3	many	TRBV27	TGTGCCAGCAGTCTGAATCCCGATTCTAGCACAGATACGCAGTATTTT	CASSLNPDSSTDTQYF
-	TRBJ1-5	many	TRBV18	TGTGCCAGCTCCCTGCGAGGGCAGCAGCCCCAGCATTTT	CASSLRGQQPQHF
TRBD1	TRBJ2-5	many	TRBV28	TGTGCCAGCAGTTCCAGGGGGCTGACCCTAGTGGAGACCCAGTACTTC	CASSSRGLTLVETQYF